The 18 T cell receptor beta chains in this list originate from one sample, sequenced in a study of low-dose radiotherapy and immunotherapy resistance in tumors. Gene-specific TRAV and TRBV primers were used for first-strand cDNA, covering alpha and beta chains. Using a constant-region primer together with a V-primer adapter, TCRs were subjected to 20 PCR cycles of amplification. Each CDR3 protein gets one entry after TCRdb re-called the reads with MiXCR. The data show some 7,100 distinct CDR3 sequences, about 50% seen once. The receptors come from a human donor with advanced metastatic prostate, ovarian, gallbladder or colorectal cancer (not recorded which). This table probably holds off-target reads from a library built for another chain.

This clonotype was counted a few times. V and J are TRBV12-3 or TRBV12-4 and TRBJ1-6; D is unclear. CDR3 length equals 15 residues. Trimming left V 8 bases short and J 7 bases short, with 18 bases between. The CDR3, as DNA: TGTGCCAGCCGCAAATCGGGAGGAAACAATTCACCCCTCCACTTT. It encodes CASRKSGGNNSPLHF.

The rearrangement uses TRBV4-1 and TRBJ1-1, with unresolved D. CDR3 length equals 14 residues. The V and J ends lost 10 bases and 1 base respectively, with 16 bases between them. Germline assignment: CDR1 MGHRA and CDR2 YSYEKL. CDR3 DNA sequence: TGCGCCACGCGAGGACTCTTGAAGAACACTGAAGCTTTCTTT. It yields the protein CATRGLLKNTEAFF.

This clonotype was seen a single time. V usage is TRBV28 and J usage is TRBJ2-7; 9 bases are a match to TRBD1. Germline V gives CDR1 MDHEN, CDR2 SYDVKM. CDR3 length equals 14 residues. V dropped 5 bases and J dropped 4; count of bases not matched to a gene: 6. The CDR3 loop reads CASSLQGAGYEQYF. CDR3 nucleotides: TGTGCCAGCAGTCTACAGGGGGCCGGTTACGAGCAGTACTTC. Drawing the rest from reference TRBV28 and TRBJ2-7, the complete variable domain is DVKVTQSSRYLVKRTGEKVFLECVQDMDHENMFWYRQDPGLGLRLIYFSYDVKMKEKGDIPEGYSVSREKKERFSLILESASTNQTSMYLCASSLQGAGYEQYFGPGTRLTVT.

The chain carries TRBV28 and TRBJ2-3; 7 bases fit TRBD1. Germline assignment: CDR1 MDHEN and CDR2 SYDVKM. Trimming cost V 5 bases and J 2 bases; bases outside gene matches: 7. The CDR3 consists of 15 residues. Written as DNA, the CDR3 is TGTGCCAGCAGTACCAACAGGGGACCCACAGATACGCAGTATTTT. This encodes CASSTNRGPTDTQYF. Filled out from reference TRBV28 and TRBJ2-3, the complete variable domain reads DVKVTQSSRYLVKRTGEKVFLECVQDMDHENMFWYRQDPGLGLRLIYFSYDVKMKEKGDIPEGYSVSREKKERFSLILESASTNQTSMYLCASSTNRGPTDTQYFGPGTRLTVL.

The CDR3 is CASSWDSGYEQYF. Here the CDR3 DNA reads TGTGCCAGCAGTTGGGACAGTGGGTACGAGCAGTACTTC. The chain couples TRBV6-5 to TRBJ2-7; the match to TRBD1 covers 7 bases. Germline V gene lookup returns CDR1 MNHEY and CDR2 SVGAGI. The V segment lost 4 bases and the J segment 4 bases; nucleotides outside the gene matches: 4. The CDR3 length is 13 residues.

This chain joins TRBV2 and TRBJ2-1; 7 nucleotides match TRBD2. V lost 0 bases, J lost 4 bases, and 6 bases stayed unmatched. The CDR3 length is 16 residues. Germline CDR1 and CDR2: SNHLY and FYNNEI. CDR3 sequence (DNA): TGTGCCAGCAGTGAAGCGGGGGGGACCCTGTACAATGAGCAGTTCTTC. Encoded protein: CASSEAGGTLYNEQFF. Based on the CDR3 plus reference TRBV2 and TRBJ2-1, the full variable domain is EPEVTQTPSHQVTQMGQEVILRCVPISNHLYFYWYRQILGQKVEFLVSFYNNEISEKSEIFDDQFSVERPDGSNFTLKIRSTKLEDSAMYFCASSEAGGTLYNEQFFGPGTRLTVL.

The sample holds a few counts of this clonotype. The chain combines TRBV3-1 with TRBJ2-1, with 7 bases fitting TRBD1. CDR3 length equals 13 residues. From germline, CDR1 is LGHDT and CDR2 YNNKEL (reference sequence). The ends lost 6 bases at V and 5 bases at J; junction bases unmatched: 4. CDR3 sequence (DNA): TGTGCCAGCAGTCGACAGGGTCACAATGAGCAGTTCTTC. Protein sequence: CASSRQGHNEQFF.

This rearrangement joins TRBV2 to TRBJ2-1, with 7 bases aligning to TRBD1. The CDR3 totals 15 residues. V lost 6 bases, J lost 0 bases, and 5 bases stayed unmatched. Germline V gene data show CDR1 as SNHLY and CDR2 as FYNNEI. The CDR3 loop reads CASSVTGSSYNEQFF. CDR3 nucleotide sequence: TGTGCCAGCAGCGTGACAGGGAGCTCCTACAATGAGCAGTTCTTC.

The rearrangement links TRBV29-1 to TRBJ1-2, with a tentative D call TRBD1 (6 bases). CDR1 SQVTM and CDR2 ANQGSEA come from the germline V gene. This CDR3 is built from 15 residues. Between the trimmed V and J ends, which lost 3 bases and 1 base, there was a span of 15 bases. CDR3 region: CSVDAGQTLNYGYTF. In DNA form, the CDR3 reads TGCAGCGTTGACGCCGGACAGACTCTTAACTATGGCTACACCTTC.

The chain couples TRBV24-1 to TRBJ2-2; 8 positions match TRBD1. V lost 5 bases, J lost 6 bases, and 4 bases stayed unmatched. The germline V gene encodes CDR1 KGHDR and CDR2 SFDVKD. CDR3 size: 14 residues. The CDR3 sequence is CATSGTGYAGELFF. DNA for the CDR3: TGTGCCACCAGTGGGACAGGGTACGCCGGGGAGCTGTTTTTT.

This clonotype was seen once. The chain carries TRBV20-1 and TRBJ1-5; 8 nucleotides match TRBD1. CDR3 size: 15 residues. Germline lookup yields CDR1 DFQATT and CDR2 SNEGSKA (reference sequence). With V trimmed by 2 bases and J by 2 bases, 5 bases remained unmatched. CDR3: CSARTPGGGNQPQHF. The CDR3 DNA reads TGCAGTGCTAGAACCCCAGGGGGCGGCAATCAGCCCCAGCATTTT.

This chain links TRBV10-1 with TRBJ2-1, with TRBD2 matching 9 bases. There are 16 residues in the CDR3. V shed 4 bases and J 5 bases; nucleotides not matched to a gene: 9. Germline V CDR1 and CDR2: WNHNN, SYGVQD (reference sequence). The CDR3 nucleotides are TGCGCCAGCAGTGGAACGAGCGGGAGGATCAACAATGAGCAGTTCTTC. Translated, it gives CASSGTSGRINNEQFF.

The gene calls are TRBV29-1 and TRBJ1-1; 8 bases map to TRBD1. Germline CDR1 is SQVTM and CDR2 is ANQGSEA. V lost 5 bases to trimming and J lost 5 bases; unmatched junction nucleotides: 1. The CDR3 spans 11 residues. The CDR3 DNA reads as TGCAGCGTTCGGACAGGGACTGAAGCTTTCTTT. Encoded protein: CSVRTGTEAFF.

The chain has TRBV28 and TRBJ2-5; TRBD1 is a possible D gene (6 bases). The CDR3 length is 13 residues. Germline lookup yields CDR1 MDHEN and CDR2 SYDVKM. Trimming took off 6 bases at V and 2 bases at J, with 10 bases between the two ends. This CDR3 reads CASSVDRQETQYF. CDR3 coding DNA: TGTGCCAGCAGCGTCGACAGGCAAGAGACCCAGTACTTC.

V is TRBV4-1 and J is TRBJ2-1; 7 bases map to TRBD1. V gave up 0 bases and J gave up 6 bases; unmatched junction bases: 5. Germline V gene data show CDR1 as MGHRA and CDR2 as YSYEKL. The CDR3 is 15 amino acids. As DNA, the CDR3 is TGCGCCAGCAGCCAAGATACCCCAGGGGGCAATGAGCAGTTCTTC. Its protein product is CASSQDTPGGNEQFF.

This clonotype is termed large. The chain links TRBV5-1 to TRBJ2-2; tentatively, D is TRBD2 (6 bases). Trimming cost V 6 bases and J 4 bases, with 10 bases left between them. The length of the CDR3 is 13 residues. Germline V gene sequence: CDR1 SGHRS, CDR2 YFSETQ. CDR3 residues: CASKRRATGELFF. The CDR3 nucleotides read TGCGCCAGCAAGAGGAGGGCCACCGGGGAGCTGTTTTTT. The variable domain in full, with the rest retrieved from reference TRBV5-1 and TRBJ2-2, is KAGVTQTPRYLIKTRGQQVTLSCSPISGHRSVSWYQQTPGQGLQFLFEYFSETQRNKGNFPGRFSGRQFSNSRSEMNVSTLELGDSALYLCASKRRATGELFFGEGSRLTVL.

The chain recombines TRBV6-8 with TRBJ2-7; D uncertain. CDR3 length equals 16 residues. V was cut by 0 bases and J by 2 bases, with 14 bases left in between. Per the germline V gene, CDR1 is MNHGY and CDR2 is SAAAGT. The CDR3 is CASSYSTSSPAYEQYF. The DNA for the CDR3 is TGTGCCAGCAGTTACTCGACGTCTTCTCCGGCCTACGAGCAGTACTTC.

V and J are TRBV19 and TRBJ1-6; 7 nucleotides line up with TRBD1. The CDR3 runs 15 residues. Germline V CDR1 and CDR2: LNHDA, SQIVND (reference sequence). With V trimmed by 5 bases and J by 4 bases, 5 bases remained unmatched. CDR3 protein: CASSPGQQYNSPLHF. Written as DNA, the CDR3 is TGTGCCAGTAGTCCGGGACAGCAGTATAATTCACCCCTCCACTTT.